These T cell receptor beta chains were read from a single sample in a study of T cell repertoires in cytomegalovirus infection. TCRdb independently ran MiXCR on the reads; one entry per CDR3 protein. This table has approximately 140,000 distinct CDR3 sequences, 7.5% to 9% appearing once. Input material: PBMCs. These receptors came from a human donor in good health (CMV status not recorded). Some clones in this sample may be carry-over from other donors' samples. CDR3s include the opening cysteine and the closing phenylalanine or tryptophan. The D gene is left open where the match is weak. Some rows have no size entry. The others give once, few or many, or a class for an expanded clone.

v_gene	len	j_gene	d_gene	abundance	CDR3aa	CDR3nt
TRBV27	15	TRBJ1-1	-	many	CASSFGEGTDTEAFF	TGTGCCAGCAGTTTTGGGGAGGGGACGGACACTGAAGCTTTCTTT
TRBV7-2	13	TRBJ1-2	-	many	CASSSRASYGYTF	TGTGCCAGCAGCTCCAGGGCGAGCTATGGCTACACCTTC
TRBV30	15	TRBJ2-1	-	-	CAWSVEDGRAYEQFF	TGTGCCTGGAGTGTTGAGGACGGACGAGCGTATGAGCAGTTCTTC
TRBV4-1	15	TRBJ1-3	-	many	CASSQEGQNGNTIYF	TGCGCCAGCAGCCAAGAGGGGCAGAATGGAAACACCATATATTTT
TRBV10-3	14	TRBJ2-7	TRBD2	many	CAIGRTSGSYEQYF	TGTGCCATCGGTAGGACTAGCGGGTCCTACGAGCAGTACTTC
TRBV20-1	15	TRBJ1-3	-	many	CSAREGGFSGNTIYF	TGCAGTGCTAGAGAGGGGGGATTTTCTGGAAACACCATATATTTT
TRBV7-9	13	TRBJ1-1	-	many	CASSWTVNTEAFF	TGTGCCAGCAGCTGGACGGTGAACACTGAAGCTTTCTTT
TRBV29-1	13	TRBJ2-1	-	few	CSVVKTAYNEQFF	TGCAGCGTTGTGAAAACAGCTTACAATGAGCAGTTCTTC
TRBV7-2	14	TRBJ2-2	-	many	CASSSGSGTGELFF	TGTGCCAGCAGCTCTGGGTCCGGCACCGGGGAGCTGTTTTTT
TRBV28	15	TRBJ1-2	TRBD1	many	CASSLLAGTVLGYTF	TGTGCCAGCAGTTTATTGGCCGGGACAGTCTTAGGCTACACCTTC
TRBV28	11	TRBJ2-5	-	many	CASTGGETQYF	TGTGCCAGCACCGGGGGAGAGACCCAGTACTTC
TRBV2	14	TRBJ1-4	-	few	CASTNPATNEKLFF	TGTGCCAGCACCAACCCTGCAACTAATGAAAAACTGTTTTTT
TRBV28	15	TRBJ2-7	-	many	CASTTSGKGNYEQYF	TGTGCCAGCACCACCTCAGGAAAAGGGAACTACGAGCAGTACTTC
TRBV7-2	15	TRBJ1-3	-	many	CASSQAHPSGNTIYF	TGTGCCAGCAGCCAAGCCCACCCCTCTGGAAACACCATATATTTT
TRBV6-2/TRBV6-3	15	TRBJ2-1	-	many	CASSYLKGTYNEQFF	TGTGCCAGCAGTTACCTGAAGGGAACCTACAATGAGCAGTTCTTC
TRBV15	17	TRBJ1-3	-	few	CATSREIASKSGNTIYF	TGTGCCACCAGCAGAGAAATAGCTAGCAAATCCGGAAACACCATATATTTT
TRBV20-1	15	TRBJ2-1	-	-	CSASQGRSEYNEQFF	TGCAGTGCTAGCCAGGGACGCTCCGAGTACAATGAGCAGTTCTTC
TRBV27	12	TRBJ2-7	-	many	CASSFAAGEQYF	TGTGCCAGCAGTTTCGCGGCAGGCGAGCAGTACTTC
TRBV7-2	13	TRBJ2-5	-	many	CASSRVFQETQYF	TGTGCCAGCAGCCGGGTCTTCCAAGAGACCCAGTACTTC
TRBV2	17	TRBJ2-5	TRBD1	many	CASSEGPGQDLQETQYF	TGTGCCAGCAGTGAAGGCCCGGGACAGGACCTCCAAGAGACCCAGTACTTC
TRBV29-1	13	TRBJ1-1	TRBD1	many	CSGLQGTDTEAFF	TGCAGCGGATTACAGGGGACGGACACTGAAGCTTTCTTT
TRBV12-3/TRBV12-4	13	TRBJ2-5	TRBD2	many	CASSLTSGKTQYF	TGTGCCAGCAGCCTGACTAGCGGAAAGACCCAGTACTTC
TRBV7-8	15	TRBJ1-4	-	many	CASSLGLGSNEKLFF	TGTGCCAGCAGCTTAGGCTTGGGATCTAATGAAAAACTGTTTTTT
TRBV20-1	16	TRBJ1-1	TRBD1	many	CSARSPRGRGNTEAFF	TGCAGTGCTAGAAGTCCCAGGGGGCGAGGGAACACTGAAGCTTTCTTT
TRBV19	16	TRBJ1-6	-	-	CASSVHPGGVVSPLHF	TGTGCCAGTAGTGTTCATCCGGGGGGGGTAGTTTCACCCCTCCACTTT
TRBV15	15	TRBJ2-5	-	-	CATSRDSGGHETQYF	TGTGCCACCAGCAGAGATTCAGGTGGCCACGAGACCCAGTACTTC
TRBV28	16	TRBJ2-4	-	many	CASSPFGVLAKNIQYF	TGTGCCAGCAGTCCTTTTGGAGTGCTAGCCAAAAACATTCAGTACTTC
TRBV12-3/TRBV12-4	15	TRBJ2-6	-	many	CASRPEGTGANVLTF	TGTGCCAGCAGGCCCGAGGGGACTGGGGCCAACGTCCTGACTTTC
TRBV6-5	14	TRBJ2-7	TRBD2	-	CASSYSRGIDEQYF	TGTGCCAGCAGTTACTCGCGGGGGATCGACGAGCAGTACTTC
TRBV7-2	14	TRBJ2-1	-	many	CASSLGRKNNEQFF	TGTGCCAGCAGCTTAGGACGGAAGAACAATGAGCAGTTCTTC
TRBV7-8	17	TRBJ2-1	TRBD2	many	CASSLPLAGGHYIEQFF	TGTGCCAGCAGCCTACCACTAGCGGGGGGGCATTATATTGAGCAGTTCTTC
TRBV20-1	16	TRBJ2-3	TRBD2	few	CSAGGGAGIRTDTQYF	TGCAGTGCTGGGGGTGGAGCGGGGATCCGCACAGATACGCAGTATTTT
TRBV6-6	17	TRBJ2-3	TRBD2	-	CASSYPRLAGSTDTQYF	TGTGCCAGCAGTTACCCCCGACTAGCGGGGAGCACAGATACGCAGTATTTT
TRBV5-1	16	TRBJ2-3	-	many	CASSPTPPPVTDTQYF	TGCGCCAGCAGCCCAACGCCTCCTCCGGTGACAGATACGCAGTATTTT
TRBV5-4	15	TRBJ1-2	-	many	CASSQGRTSNYGYTF	TGTGCCAGCAGTCAGGGGAGGACCTCTAACTATGGCTACACCTTC
TRBV5-6	14	TRBJ1-5	-	-	CASSFRQGSQPQHF	TGTGCCAGCAGCTTTCGTCAGGGGAGTCAGCCCCAGCATTTT
TRBV5-1	15	TRBJ2-3	-	few	CASSLGDDGTDTQYF	TGCGCCAGCAGCTTGGGGGATGACGGCACAGATACGCAGTATTTT
TRBV5-1	15	TRBJ1-1	TRBD1	many	CASSFGVGGTTEAFF	TGCGCCAGCAGCTTTGGGGTAGGGGGCACAACTGAAGCTTTCTTT
TRBV20-1	14	TRBJ1-1	-	-	CSARLTVINTEAFF	TGCAGTGCTAGATTGACGGTAATTAACACTGAAGCTTTCTTT
TRBV11-2	15	TRBJ1-1	-	-	CASSLSGTVNTEAFF	TGTGCCAGCAGCCTCTCCGGGACGGTGAACACTGAAGCTTTCTTT
TRBV18	15	TRBJ2-1	TRBD2	few	CASSPTSGGANEQFF	TGTGCCAGCTCACCGACTAGCGGGGGGGCCAATGAGCAGTTCTTC
TRBV11-2	12	TRBJ2-3	-	-	CASGPFKDTQYF	TGTGCCAGCGGCCCATTCAAGGATACGCAGTATTTT
TRBV2	15	TRBJ2-1	-	few	CASSAQLSSYNEQFF	TGTGCCAGCAGTGCACAGCTGAGCTCCTACAATGAGCAGTTCTTC
TRBV6-5	11	TRBJ2-7	-	-	CASRSPSEQYF	TGTGCCAGCAGGTCTCCGAGCGAGCAGTACTTC
TRBV29-1	16	TRBJ1-2	TRBD1	few	CSVWTATGTDNYGYTF	TGCAGCGTTTGGACCGCCACCGGGACAGACAACTATGGCTACACCTTC
TRBV10-3	15	TRBJ2-1	TRBD2	many	CAISESAGGGNEQFF	TGTGCCATCAGTGAGTCGGCGGGGGGAGGCAATGAGCAGTTCTTC
TRBV29-1	14	TRBJ2-1	-	many	CSSSRGAGANEQFF	TGCAGCTCTTCCCGGGGGGCCGGGGCCAATGAGCAGTTCTTC
TRBV7-2	14	TRBJ2-5	-	many	CASSLGYRLETQYF	TGTGCCAGCAGCTTAGGCTACAGGCTGGAGACCCAGTACTTC
TRBV20-1	13	TRBJ1-4	-	many	CSARNATNEKLFF	TGCAGTGCTAGAAACGCAACTAATGAAAAACTGTTTTTT
TRBV19	16	TRBJ1-1	-	many	CASRPGRPPLNTEAFF	TGTGCCAGTAGGCCGGGACGGCCACCTTTGAACACTGAAGCTTTCTTT